The 31 T cell receptor beta chains presented below share a single source sample, sequenced in a study of identifying expanded T cells in peripheral blood. The repertoire was sequenced with immunoSEQ multiplex PCR; TCRdb's copy has only in-frame clones and lacks some. Here the sample spans roughly 100,000 clones, around 89% being singletons. Sequencing was performed on blood. The receptors shown here come from a person between 18 and 75 years old in good health.

The genes are TRBV4-3 and TRBJ2-2; 9 bases align to TRBD2. Trimming cost V 3 bases and J 5 bases; bases outside gene matches: 13. This CDR3 region has 18 residues. The V gene's germline CDR1 is LGHNA and CDR2 YSLEER. The CDR3 protein is CASSHPLAGGLETGELFF. In DNA form, the CDR3 reads TGCGCCAGCAGCCATCCCTTGGCGGGGGGGCTGGAGACCGGGGAGCTGTTTTTT.

This chain connects TRBV4-1 to TRBJ2-1, with 12 nucleotides matching TRBD2. V was pared by 1 base and J by 3 bases, with 4 bases of the junction left unmatched. The germline V gene encodes CDR1 MGHRA and CDR2 YSYEKL. The CDR3 has 17 amino acids. CDR3 DNA: TGCGCCAGCAGCCAAGGACTAGCGGGGGCCCTCTACAATGAGCAGTTCTTC. Translated, it gives CASSQGLAGALYNEQFF.

The rearrangement uses TRBV9 and TRBJ1-1; D is possibly TRBD1 (5 bases). Germline V gene data show CDR1 as SGDLS and CDR2 as YYNGEE. The length of the CDR3 is 14 residues. Between the trimmed V and J ends, which lost 3 bases and 1 base, there was a span of 10 bases. CDR3 nucleotides: TGTGCCAGCAGCGGGAGGGGCAAGAACACTGAAGCTTTCTTT. The encoded protein is CASSGRGKNTEAFF.

CDR3 coding DNA: TGTGCCAGCAGCCAGACGACAGGGCAGGGTGCTTACTATGGCTACACCTTC. It codes for CASSQTTGQGAYYGYTF. The chain combines TRBV27 with TRBJ1-2; TRBD1 matches 7 bases. The CDR3 sequence is 17 residues long. Germline CDR1 and CDR2: MNHEY and SMNVEV (reference sequence). With 6 bases clipped from V and 3 bases from J, the junction kept 16 bases outside the gene matches.

CDR3 sequence: CASAGDSNQPQHF. The DNA for the CDR3 is TGTGCCAGCGCTGGAGATAGCAATCAGCCCCAGCATTTT. The gene calls are TRBV2 and TRBJ1-5; D is uncertain. Trimming stripped 8 bases from V and 0 bases from J, with 8 bases between. Looked up from germline, CDR1 is SNHLY and CDR2 is FYNNEI. The CDR3 consists of 13 residues.

To note about this clone: The junction and the germline gene differ at one end; a read error may be behind it. The chain has TRBV6-5 and TRBJ2-1, with a weak D call TRBD2 (6 bases). The germline CDR1 and CDR2 sequences are MNHEY and SVGAGI. The CDR3 length is 13 residues. The CDR3 reads CASSYNNGGRQLF. In nucleotides, the CDR3 is TGTGCCAGCAGTTACAACAACGGGGGTAGACAGCTCTTC.

Here the CDR3 DNA reads TGTGCCAGCAGGGCGACGATTGGGGAGCAGTACTTC. The encoded protein is CASRATIGEQYF. The rearrangement uses TRBV5-5 and TRBJ2-7; D is undetermined. From germline, CDR1 is SGHKS and CDR2 YYEKEE (reference sequence). The CDR3 is made up of 12 amino acids. V was clipped by 5 bases and J by 7 bases, with 13 bases between them.

To note about this clone: Other DNA sequences in this specimen translate into the identical CDR3. The gene calls are TRBV6-5 and TRBJ2-1; TRBD1 is a possible D gene (6 bases). Germline V lookup: CDR1 MNHEY, CDR2 SVGAGI. V was clipped by 9 bases and J by 0 bases, with 9 bases between them. The CDR3 has 13 residues. CDR3 DNA: TGTGCCAGTAGGGGGAGCTCCTACAATGAGCAGTTCTTC. It specifies CASRGSSYNEQFF.

This clone was seen a handful of times. The V and J genes are TRBV28 and TRBJ2-7; no clear D gene. The CDR3 contains 13 residues. Germline lookup yields CDR1 MDHEN and CDR2 SYDVKM. V shed 6 bases and J shed 3 bases, with 12 bases lying between them. The CDR3 region is CASSYRSFYEQYF. In DNA, the CDR3 is TGTGCCAGCAGCTACCGATCCTTCTACGAGCAGTACTTC.

The chain joins TRBV7-6 to TRBJ1-1; unclear D gene. Trimming took off 6 bases at V and 4 bases at J, with 15 bases between the two ends. Germline CDR1 is SGHVS and CDR2 is FNYEAQ. The CDR3 covers 14 residues. CDR3 sequence: CASSEPGISTEAFF. The CDR3 DNA reads TGTGCCAGCAGTGAGCCGGGGATTAGCACTGAAGCTTTCTTT.

The chain has TRBV7-2 and TRBJ1-1, with TRBD1 as a possible D gene (6 bases). The CDR3 is 16 amino acids. Germline-derived CDR1 and CDR2 are SGHTA and FQGNSA. V lost 5 bases and J 5 bases, leaving 21 bases between the germline ends. The CDR3 region is CASSPFVSGGWTEAFF. In DNA, the CDR3 is TGTGCCAGCAGCCCCTTCGTCTCTGGGGGCTGGACTGAAGCTTTCTTT.

This rearrangement joins TRBV2 to TRBJ1-1; D not resolved. Germline V gene sequence: CDR1 SNHLY, CDR2 FYNNEI. This CDR3 has 13 amino acids. V was shortened by 9 bases and J by 0 bases, with 11 bases between the two germline ends. CDR3: CASSIYMNTEAFF. CDR3 bases: TGTGCCAGTTCAATTTACATGAACACTGAAGCTTTCTTT.

In its sample, this clone was seen once. This chain connects TRBV6-5 to TRBJ2-5; 12 positions match TRBD2. CDR3 length equals 16 residues. Germline CDR1 reads MNHEY; CDR2 reads SVGAGI. V was pared by 0 bases and J by 4 bases, with 3 bases of the junction left unmatched. In nucleotides, the CDR3 is TGTGCCAGCAGTTACTCTGGACTAGCGGGGATAGAGACCCAGTACTTC. Its protein product is CASSYSGLAGIETQYF.

This chain joins TRBV6-5 and TRBJ2-7; D is possibly TRBD1 or TRBD2 (5 bases each). Between the trimmed V and J ends, which lost 5 bases and 6 bases, there was a span of 17 bases. This CDR3 region has 14 residues. Germline V gene lookup returns CDR1 MNHEY and CDR2 SVGAGI. The CDR3 loop is CASSPRVSAGEQYF. CDR3 bases: TGTGCCAGCAGTCCCAGGGTGTCGGCGGGCGAGCAGTACTTC.

This sequence joins TRBV10-3 and TRBJ1-5; TRBD1 is a possible D gene (5 bases). Looked up from germline, CDR1 is ENHRY and CDR2 is SYGVKD. The germline V and J ends were trimmed by 0 bases and 5 bases, with 5 bases remaining between them. CDR3 length: 13 amino acids. The CDR3 DNA reads TGTGCCATCAGTGAGTCGGGGGATCAGCCCCAGCATTTT. Translation: CAISESGDQPQHF.

The chain links TRBV7-9 to TRBJ2-6; no firm D call. Germline CDR1 is SEHNR and CDR2 is FQNEAQ (reference sequence). The CDR3 is 16 residues long. Trimming pared 5 bases from V and 1 base from J, leaving 12 bases between. CDR3 bases: TGTGCCAGCAGCGCCACTCTCGGTTCTGGGGCCAACGTCCTGACTTTC. Translation gives CASSATLGSGANVLTF.

As regards this clone: Germline and junction disagree at one end, which may indicate a read error. J is TRBJ1-1 and V is TRBV6-6; D is unclear. Germline assignment: CDR1 MNHNY and CDR2 SVGAGI (reference sequence). CDR3 length equals 15 residues. The CDR3 coding sequence is TGTGCCGGCAGTTACTCGCCTGGATTGAACACTGAAGCTTTCTTT. This sequence encodes CAGSYSPGLNTEAFF.

The CDR3 region has the DNA TGTGCCAGCAGCTTGGCCATGGGGGGCGCGAACTATGGCTACACCTTC. Translating it yields CASSLAMGGANYGYTF. The chain combines TRBV5-6 with TRBJ1-2; a weak D match, TRBD1 (6 bases). This CDR3 is built from 16 residues. Germline V lookup: CDR1 SGHDT, CDR2 YYEEEE. Between the trimmed V and J ends, which lost 0 bases and 2 bases, there was a span of 14 bases.

By its share, this clone is medium-sized. This chain uses TRBV11-3 with TRBJ1-4; TRBD1 agrees at 8 bases. The germline V gene has CDR1 SGHNT and CDR2 YENEEA. V gave up 1 base and J gave up 8 bases; unmatched junction bases: 3. The CDR3 has 14 residues. CDR3 loop: CASSLGAGGEKLFF. CDR3 bases: TGTGCCAGCAGCTTAGGAGCAGGGGGCGAAAAACTGTTTTTT.

This chain links TRBV30 with TRBJ1-6; D may be TRBD1 (6 bases). This CDR3 contains 13 residues. V was clipped by 4 bases and J by 9 bases, with 13 bases between them. Germline V lookup: CDR1 GTSNPN, CDR2 SVGIG (reference sequence). The CDR3 sequence: CAWMVQGGSPLHF. DNA for the CDR3: TGTGCCTGGATGGTACAGGGAGGTTCACCCCTCCACTTT.

This chain joins TRBV4-3 and TRBJ1-2; 7 bases agree with TRBD1. The CDR3 contains 14 residues. Germline V CDR1 and CDR2: LGHNA, YSLEER. Losses at the gene ends were 4 bases for V and 7 bases for J; bases not matched to a gene: 9. CDR3: CASSLLDRASGYTF. DNA of the CDR3: TGCGCCAGCAGCCTCCTCGACAGGGCTTCTGGCTACACCTTC.

The CDR3 loop is CASSQDPYGTYEQYF. The CDR3 coding sequence is TGTGCCAGCAGCCAAGATCCCTATGGGACCTACGAGCAGTACTTC. The chain combines TRBV5-5 with TRBJ2-7, with D hard to call. The CDR3 is 15 amino acids. Germline CDR1 reads SGHKS; CDR2 reads YYEKEE (reference sequence). V was clipped by 4 bases and J by 2 bases, with 16 bases between them.

The rearrangement links TRBV10-3 to TRBJ1-1, with a tentative D call TRBD1 (5 bases). The CDR3 spans 15 residues. Germline CDR1 ENHRY, CDR2 SYGVKD. V was pared by 3 bases and J by 0 bases, with 11 bases between. CDR3 DNA: TGTGCCATCAGTGATCTGGGGGAGGTGAACACTGAAGCTTTCTTT. It translates to CAISDLGEVNTEAFF.

This sequence joins TRBV7-2 and TRBJ1-2, with 9 bases fitting TRBD1. CDR1 is SGHTA and CDR2 is FQGNSA in the germline V gene. The CDR3 spans 16 residues. V shed 1 base, J shed 8 bases, and the junction held 11 bases outside the gene matches. CDR3 sequence reads: CASSLVGGTGFGGYTF. DNA for the CDR3: TGTGCCAGCAGCTTAGTAGGCGGGACAGGGTTCGGGGGCTACACCTTC.

The V gene is TRBV5-5, the J gene TRBJ1-1; the D is unclear. The CDR3 spans 15 residues. V was pared by 4 bases and J by 1 base, with 14 bases between. CDR1 and CDR2 from the germline V gene are SGHKS and YYEKEE (reference sequence). This CDR3 reads CASSRGSYGNTEAFF. The CDR3 coding sequence is TGTGCCAGCAGCCGAGGGTCGTACGGGAACACTGAAGCTTTCTTT.

As regards this clone: A read error may account for a junction end that differs from germline. V and J are TRBV7-2 and TRBJ1-2; possibly TRBD1 for D (5 bases). Per germline, CDR1 SGHTA and CDR2 FQGNSA. The CDR3 is 15 amino acids. The DNA for the CDR3 is TGCGCCAGCAGCCAAGGGGTTTCGGGGGTCGGCGGCTACACCTTC. It specifies CASSQGVSGVGGYTF.

The chain employs TRBV4-2 and TRBJ2-3, with 11 bases that match TRBD2. CDR1 is LGHNA, CDR2 YNFKEQ, per germline. The CDR3 extends over 16 amino acids. Trimming removed 1 base from V and 6 bases from J; junction bases left unmatched: 6. The CDR3 here is CASSQVAGGHVDTQYF. The CDR3, as DNA: TGTGCCAGCAGCCAAGTAGCGGGGGGGCACGTGGATACGCAGTATTTT.

The table lists this clone with a count of one. The V and J genes are TRBV5-1 and TRBJ2-5; the D gene is possibly TRBD2 (6 bases). With 2 bases removed from V and 5 bases from J, the gap between germline ends came to 10 bases. CDR3 length equals 13 residues. The V gene's germline CDR1 is SGHRS and CDR2 YFSETQ. The CDR3 bases are TGCGCCAGCAGCTTCGGGACTGGTGAGACCCAGTACTTC. Protein product: CASSFGTGETQYF.

The J gene is TRBJ2-1, the V gene TRBV11-2, with 10 bases lining up with TRBD1. V lost 5 bases, J lost 15 bases, and 16 bases stayed unmatched. This CDR3 spans 15 amino acids. Looked up from germline, CDR1 is SGHAT and CDR2 is FQNNGV. The CDR3 DNA reads TGTGCCAGCAGCCAAACCGGGACAGGGGTTGGTAGTCGGTTCTTC. Amino acids: CASSQTGTGVGSRFF.

V and J are TRBV7-2 and TRBJ1-3, with D possibly matching TRBD1 (6 bases). CDR1 is SGHTA, CDR2 FQGNSA, per germline. The CDR3 is 15 amino acids. V lost 1 base and J 6 bases, leaving 13 bases between the germline ends. The chain's CDR3 is CASSLDGQLVNTIYF. The CDR3 nucleotides are TGTGCCAGCAGCTTAGATGGACAGCTGGTAAACACCATATATTTT.

This sequence joins TRBV18 and TRBJ1-2; no firm D call. Germline V CDR1 and CDR2: KGHSH, LQKENI. The CDR3 is 15 amino acids. V dropped 2 bases and J dropped 3 bases, with 13 bases sitting between them. CDR3: CASSPTMALDYGYTF. CDR3 nucleotides: TGTGCCAGCTCACCAACCATGGCCTTAGACTATGGCTACACCTTC.